Presented here are 32 T cell receptor beta chains from one specimen sequenced in a study of PD-1 blockade in classical Hodgkin lymphoma. Each of the patients experienced relapse following autologous stem cell transplantation, and their brentuximab vedotin exposure differed. The data were produced by immunoSEQ multiplex PCR, yet TCRdb's version contains in-frame clones alone and is incomplete. The table has 11,000 to 15,000 clones, around 88% seen once; the top ten hold approximately 26%. The specimen was peripheral blood mononuclear cells (PBMCs), collected before the second cycle of nivolumab. The receptor set was obtained from a human donor with classical Hodgkin lymphoma.

The V call is TRBV7-2, the J call TRBJ1-3; TRBD1 matches at 12 bases. The CDR3 has 18 residues. The germline gives CDR1 SGHTA, CDR2 FQGNSA. V gave up 4 bases and J gave up 4 bases; unmatched junction bases: 11. The CDR3 DNA reads as TGTGCCAGCAGCTCAAGCGCGGGACAGGGGGCGAAAGGAAACACCATATATTTT. It translates to CASSSSAGQGAKGNTIYF.

This clone was seen a few times. The chain recombines TRBV7-9 with TRBJ2-3; D possibly uses TRBD1 or TRBD2 (5 bases each). Looked up from germline, CDR1 is SEHNR and CDR2 is FQNEAQ (reference sequence). V gave up 4 bases and J gave up 4 bases, with 18 bases separating them. CDR3 size: 16 residues. The CDR3 DNA sequence: TGTGCCAGCAGCTCAGCCGAGGGGTCTAGCCCAGATACGCAGTATTTT. It codes for CASSSAEGSSPDTQYF.

J is TRBJ1-2 and V is TRBV7-3; D is uncertain. The V gene lost 2 bases and the J gene lost 4 bases, with 26 bases spanning the gap. CDR3 length: 19 amino acids. CDR1 and CDR2 from the germline V gene are SGHTA and FQGTGA. CDR3 protein: CASSLCRLRPGRGSYGYTF. The DNA for the CDR3 is TGTGCCAGCAGCTTATGTCGCCTGAGACCGGGTAGAGGATCCTATGGCTACACCTTC.

This chain joins TRBV11-2 and TRBJ1-2, with 7 bases lining up with TRBD1. V was pared by 5 bases and J by 2 bases, with 14 bases of the junction left unmatched. From germline, CDR1 is SGHAT and CDR2 FQNNGV. CDR3 length: 17 amino acids. The CDR3 reads CASSPGTVLESNYGYTF. The CDR3 DNA reads as TGTGCCAGCAGCCCCGGGACAGTGCTTGAGTCGAACTATGGCTACACCTTC.

V usage is TRBV2 and J usage is TRBJ2-7; no reliable D call. CDR1 is SNHLY, CDR2 FYNNEI, per germline. V lost 0 bases to trimming and J lost 2 bases, with 8 bases between them. The CDR3 contains 14 residues. The CDR3 bases are TGTGCCAGCAGTGAAGCGAACGGGCCCTACGAGCAGTACTTC. Amino acid sequence: CASSEANGPYEQYF.

This clone ranks as medium-sized. The chain links TRBV27 to TRBJ2-7, with TRBD1 matching over 8 bases. The CDR3 is 19 residues long. Germline V gene sequence: CDR1 MNHEY, CDR2 SMNVEV (reference sequence). V shed 3 bases and J 6 bases; nucleotides not matched to a gene: 22. The CDR3, as DNA: TGTGCCAGCAGTTTGAAGCCGGGACAGGCGTCGTTACGAGGGTTCGAGCAGTACTTC. Translation: CASSLKPGQASLRGFEQYF.

The chain links TRBV9 to TRBJ1-4, with 9 bases that match TRBD1. The germline CDR1 and CDR2 sequences are SGDLS and YYNGEE. Germline trimming cut 0 bases from V and 8 bases from J; bases unmatched to any gene: 5. The CDR3 contains 15 residues. The CDR3 protein is CASSVDGTGSEKLFF. The DNA of the CDR3 is TGTGCCAGCAGCGTAGATGGGACAGGGTCCGAAAAACTGTTTTTT.

This chain links TRBV15 with TRBJ1-2; D may be TRBD1 (5 bases). Germline CDR1 and CDR2: LNHNV and YYDKDF (reference sequence). CDR3 length: 16 amino acids. V was pared by 0 bases and J by 4 bases, with 15 bases between. The CDR3 coding sequence is TGTGCCACCAGCAGAGATAGCGGGACGGCGATCTATGGCTACACCTTC. Amino acids: CATSRDSGTAIYGYTF.

This chain connects TRBV7-2 to TRBJ1-4; maybe TRBD1 (6 bases). Trimming stripped 5 bases from V and 6 bases from J, with 16 bases between. The CDR3 loop spans 15 amino acids. Germline CDR1 reads SGHTA; CDR2 reads FQGNSA. The CDR3 DNA is TGTGCCAGCAGCCCCCAGGGAGGGGGGTATGAAAAACTGTTTTTT. It yields the protein CASSPQGGGYEKLFF. The whole variable domain, remainder taken from reference TRBV7-2 and TRBJ1-4, is GAGVSQSPSNKVTEKGKDVELRCDPISGHTALYWYRQSLGQGLEFLIYFQGNSAPDKSGLPSDRFSAERTGGSVSTLTIQRTQQEDSAVYLCASSPQGGGYEKLFFGSGTQLSVL.

V is TRBV10-3 and J is TRBJ2-2; the D is unclear. V dropped 6 bases and J dropped 6 bases, with 11 bases sitting between them. CDR1 and CDR2 from the germline V gene are ENHRY and SYGVKD. This CDR3 is built from 13 residues. This chain's CDR3 is CAISPTRAGELFF. Here the CDR3 DNA reads TGTGCCATCAGCCCAACCCGGGCCGGGGAGCTGTTTTTT.

This sequence joins TRBV9 and TRBJ2-3, with D perhaps matching TRBD1 or TRBD2 (5 bases each). Germline-derived CDR1 and CDR2 are SGDLS and YYNGEE. The CDR3 extends over 15 amino acids. V was trimmed by 4 bases and J by 2 bases, leaving 14 bases between them. CDR3 nucleotide sequence: TGTGCCAGCAGCCAGAGGGGAGAGAACACAGATACGCAGTATTTT. This gives the protein CASSQRGENTDTQYF.

The J gene is TRBJ1-2, the V gene TRBV6-6; D call uncertain. Looked up from germline, CDR1 is MNHNY and CDR2 is SVGAGI (reference sequence). V was pared by 5 bases and J by 0 bases, with 10 bases between. This CDR3 is built from 14 residues. The CDR3 nucleotides read TGTGCCAGCAGTGATGCCAGAGCTAACTATGGCTACACCTTC. This sequence encodes CASSDARANYGYTF.

The V gene is TRBV7-9, the J gene TRBJ1-1; D is uncertain. Trimming removed 3 bases at V and 13 bases at J, with 21 bases between. The CDR3 totals 14 residues. The V gene's germline CDR1 is SEHNR and CDR2 FQNEAQ (reference sequence). The CDR3 nucleotides read TGTGCCAGCAGCTTCGCTTCCCCGACCGGGGAGGGTTTCTTT. It encodes CASSFASPTGEGFF.

The chain recombines TRBV5-6 with TRBJ2-3; 7 bases match TRBD2. CDR3 length: 13 amino acids. Germline V lookup: CDR1 SGHDT, CDR2 YYEEEE. Germline trimming cut 0 bases from V and 8 bases from J; bases unmatched to any gene: 3. CDR3 region: CASSLGTSATQYF. The CDR3 DNA reads as TGTGCCAGCAGCTTGGGAACTAGCGCTACGCAGTATTTT.

The genes are TRBV2 and TRBJ2-7; no clear D gene. V was clipped by 3 bases and J by 3 bases, with 6 bases between them. From germline, CDR1 is SNHLY and CDR2 FYNNEI. The CDR3 has 12 residues. The CDR3 nucleotides are TGTGCCAGCAGTGACGGCTTCTACGAGCAGTACTTC. This sequence encodes CASSDGFYEQYF.

This rearrangement joins TRBV5-6 to TRBJ2-5; 9 bases line up with TRBD2. This CDR3 has 15 amino acids. V was clipped by 0 bases and J by 3 bases; unmatched bases: 3. Germline loops: CDR1 SGHDT, CDR2 YYEEEE. CDR3 bases: TGTGCCAGCAGCTTGGCACTAGCGGGCAAAGAGACCCAGTACTTC. Amino acid sequence: CASSLALAGKETQYF.

This clone is a singleton in its sample. V is TRBV6-1 and J is TRBJ2-7; D not certain. Germline V gene data show CDR1 as MNHNS and CDR2 as SASEGT. The V gene lost 6 bases and the J gene lost 0 bases, with 12 bases spanning the gap. The CDR3 has 14 amino acids. The CDR3 reads CASRRQYDSYEQYF. CDR3 coding DNA: TGTGCCAGCAGGAGGCAGTATGACTCCTACGAGCAGTACTTC.

This chain uses TRBV7-9 with TRBJ2-3; 7 nucleotides match TRBD1. After removal of 7 bases from V and 2 bases from J, the junction contained 9 bases not matched to a gene. There are 15 residues in the CDR3. Germline V gene data show CDR1 as SEHNR and CDR2 as FQNEAQ (reference sequence). CDR3 sequence: CASTPSGQTTDTQYF. The CDR3 region has the DNA TGTGCCAGCACCCCGTCGGGACAGACCACAGATACGCAGTATTTT. Supplemented by reference TRBV7-9 and TRBJ2-3, the full variable domain reads DTGVSQNPRHKITKRGQNVTFRCDPISEHNRLYWYRQTLGQGPEFLTYFQNEAQLEKSRLLSDRFSAERPKGSFSTLEIQRTEQGDSAMYLCASTPSGQTTDTQYFGPGTRLTVL.

V is TRBV6-6 and J is TRBJ2-7; no clear D. Trimming left V 0 bases short and J 3 bases short, with 9 bases between. Germline CDR1 is MNHNY and CDR2 is SVGAGI (reference sequence). The CDR3 runs to 14 residues. The CDR3 nucleotides read TGTGCCAGCAGTTACTCCGACACGGGCTACGAGCAGTACTTC. Residues: CASSYSDTGYEQYF.

This sequence joins TRBV6-5 and TRBJ2-5; D is undetermined. CDR1 and CDR2 from the germline V gene are MNHEY and SVGAGI. This CDR3 contains 13 residues. V lost 2 bases and J lost 5, with 9 bases in between. The CDR3 spells CASSYPTIETQYF. CDR3 bases: TGTGCCAGCAGTTACCCCACTATCGAGACCCAGTACTTC.

The gene calls are TRBV9 and TRBJ1-2; 8 bases fit TRBD1. With V trimmed by 3 bases and J by 8 bases, 15 bases remained unmatched. The CDR3 totals 16 residues. CDR1 and CDR2 from the germline V gene are SGDLS and YYNGEE. The CDR3 DNA follows: TGTGCCAGCAGCGCGCAACGAGGACAGGGTTTACACGGCTACACCTTC. Translation: CASSAQRGQGLHGYTF.

This chain joins TRBV2 and TRBJ2-1; maybe TRBD2 (5 bases). Between the trimmed V and J ends, which lost 7 bases and 9 bases, there was a span of 13 bases. Looked up from germline, CDR1 is SNHLY and CDR2 is FYNNEI. This CDR3 is 12 amino acids long. The CDR3 DNA reads TGTGCCAGCAAAGGACTTTCGACTGAGCAGTTCTTC. Its translation is CASKGLSTEQFF.

The rearrangement joins TRBV5-3 to TRBJ2-7; TRBD2 agrees at 7 bases. TRBV5-3 is reported as an ORF; its role is uncertain. The V segment lost 8 bases and the J segment 4 bases; nucleotides outside the gene matches: 9. This CDR3 is built from 13 residues. Written as DNA, the CDR3 is TGTGCCAGCGAGAGAGACGGGAGGTACGAGCAGTACTTC. Protein product: CASERDGRYEQYF.

The rearrangement uses TRBV19 and TRBJ1-1, with 7 bases matching TRBD1. V gave up 6 bases and J gave up 2 bases; unmatched junction bases: 9. The CDR3 is 15 residues long. Germline V gene lookup returns CDR1 LNHDA and CDR2 SQIVND (reference sequence). The DNA for the CDR3 is TGTGCCAGTAGGAAAACGGACAGGACTAACACTGAAGCTTTCTTT. The encoded protein is CASRKTDRTNTEAFF.

The rearrangement joins TRBV5-1 to TRBJ2-2; perhaps TRBD2 as D (6 bases). The germline CDR1 and CDR2 sequences are SGHRS and YFSETQ. This CDR3 region has 17 residues. Trimming removed 5 bases at V and 0 bases at J, with 17 bases between. The chain's CDR3 is CASSQPGLRPNTGELFF. CDR3 coding DNA: TGCGCCAGCAGTCAACCGGGACTTAGACCGAACACCGGGGAGCTGTTTTTT.

The V gene is TRBV7-7, the J gene TRBJ2-1; D is possibly TRBD2 (6 bases). V gave up 5 bases and J gave up 5 bases, with 10 bases separating them. CDR1 is SSHAT and CDR2 is FNYEAQ in the germline V gene (reference sequence). This CDR3 comprises 13 residues. The CDR3 nucleotides read TGTGCCAGCAGCCCGGGACTGGACAATGAGCAGTTCTTC. Its translation: CASSPGLDNEQFF.

This clone has just one count. V and J are TRBV6-6 and TRBJ1-2; TRBD1 agrees at 9 bases. The CDR3 totals 15 residues. V trimming: 0 bases; J trimming: 4 bases; junction bases outside the gene matches: 3. CDR1 is MNHNY and CDR2 is SVGAGI in the germline V gene (reference sequence). CDR3 sequence reads: CASSYSDRGVYGYTF. The CDR3 DNA follows: TGTGCCAGCAGTTACTCGGACAGGGGTGTCTATGGCTACACCTTC.

This clone was counted a single time. The chain combines TRBV6-5 with TRBJ2-7; D is perhaps TRBD1 or TRBD2 (5 bases each). Germline V gene data show CDR1 as MNHEY and CDR2 as SVGAGI. The CDR3 spans 14 residues. The germline V and J ends were trimmed by 6 bases and 3 bases, with 15 bases remaining between them. In DNA, the CDR3 is TGTGCCAGCAGCGACCGGGACGGACTCTACGAGCAGTACTTC. This sequence encodes CASSDRDGLYEQYF.

The chain is built from TRBV29-1 and TRBJ2-2; a weak D match, TRBD2 (6 bases). Germline lookup yields CDR1 SQVTM and CDR2 ANQGSEA. V lost 6 bases and J 1 base, leaving 12 bases between the germline ends. The CDR3 covers 14 residues. The CDR3 is CSVTWGENTGELFF. In DNA form, the CDR3 reads TGCAGCGTCACTTGGGGGGAGAACACCGGGGAGCTGTTTTTT.

The genes are TRBV7-9 and TRBJ2-1; D gene uncertain. CDR1 and CDR2 from the germline V gene are SEHNR and FQNEAQ (reference sequence). The CDR3 totals 18 residues. Trimming removed 0 bases from V and 0 bases from J, with 15 bases in between. CDR3 nucleotides: TGTGCCAGCAGCTTAGCCGTCCAGGCCCTAAGCTCCTACAATGAGCAGTTCTTC. Translated, it gives CASSLAVQALSSYNEQFF.

This chain joins TRBV6-5 and TRBJ1-2; D is uncertain. The CDR3 consists of 12 residues. The germline CDR1 and CDR2 sequences are MNHEY and SVGAGI. V was trimmed by 6 bases and J by 5 bases, leaving 10 bases between them. CDR3 loop: CASSPGRYGYTF. The DNA of the CDR3 is TGTGCCAGCAGCCCAGGACGATATGGCTACACCTTC.

CDR3: CASSYGQGSGANVLTF. The CDR3 DNA reads TGTGCCAGCTCATACGGACAGGGCTCTGGGGCCAACGTCCTGACTTTC. The J gene is TRBJ2-6, the V gene TRBV18; 8 positions agree with TRBD1. The CDR3 loop spans 16 amino acids. CDR1 is KGHSH and CDR2 is LQKENI in the germline V gene. J was trimmed by 0 bases and V by 5 bases; bases with no gene match: 3. Drawing the rest from reference TRBV18 and TRBJ2-6, the complete variable domain is NAGVMQNPRHLVRRRGQEARLRCSPMKGHSHVYWYRQLPEEGLKFMVYLQKENIIDESGMPKERFSAEFPKEGPSILRIQQVVRGDSAAYFCASSYGQGSGANVLTFGAGSRLTVL.